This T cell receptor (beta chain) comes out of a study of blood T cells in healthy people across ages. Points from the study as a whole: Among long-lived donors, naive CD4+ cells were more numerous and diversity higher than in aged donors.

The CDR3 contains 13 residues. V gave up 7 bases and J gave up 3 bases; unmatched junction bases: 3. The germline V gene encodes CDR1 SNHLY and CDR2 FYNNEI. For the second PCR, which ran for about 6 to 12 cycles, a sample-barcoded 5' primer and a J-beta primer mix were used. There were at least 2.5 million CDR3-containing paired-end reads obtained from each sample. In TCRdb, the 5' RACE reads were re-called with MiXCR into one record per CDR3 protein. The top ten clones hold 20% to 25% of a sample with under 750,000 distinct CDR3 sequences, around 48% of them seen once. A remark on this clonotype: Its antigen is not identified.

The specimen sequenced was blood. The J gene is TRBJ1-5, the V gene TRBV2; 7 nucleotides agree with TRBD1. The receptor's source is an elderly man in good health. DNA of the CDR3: TGTGCCAGCAAGGGACAGTTCAATCAGCCCCAGCATTTT. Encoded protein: CASKGQFNQPQHF.